This T cell receptor beta chain is from a study of shared clonotypes between healthy human individuals. This table comes from immunoSEQ multiplex PCR, and its TCRdb copy is limited to in-frame clones, with some not included. The table has about 1 million clones, around 82% seen once; the top ten hold about 0.52%. General study results and limits: Naive CD4 clonotype sharing across several donors was about 5.3%.

About this clone itself: Its antigen is still unknown.

V was pared by 5 bases and J by 5 bases, with 9 bases between. Germline-derived CDR1 and CDR2 are MNHEY and SMNVEV (reference sequence). The CDR3 totals 12 residues. The TCR comes from a man younger than 35 in good health. Some clones in this sample may be carry-over from other donors' samples. The chain links TRBV27 to TRBJ1-1; no clear D. Specimen: memory CD4+ T cells from PBMCs. The subset here: CD45RA-negative fraction. CDR3 sequence: CASSPSGTEAFF. For the CDR3, the DNA is TGTGCCAGCAGTCCTTCTGGAACTGAAGCTTTCTTT.